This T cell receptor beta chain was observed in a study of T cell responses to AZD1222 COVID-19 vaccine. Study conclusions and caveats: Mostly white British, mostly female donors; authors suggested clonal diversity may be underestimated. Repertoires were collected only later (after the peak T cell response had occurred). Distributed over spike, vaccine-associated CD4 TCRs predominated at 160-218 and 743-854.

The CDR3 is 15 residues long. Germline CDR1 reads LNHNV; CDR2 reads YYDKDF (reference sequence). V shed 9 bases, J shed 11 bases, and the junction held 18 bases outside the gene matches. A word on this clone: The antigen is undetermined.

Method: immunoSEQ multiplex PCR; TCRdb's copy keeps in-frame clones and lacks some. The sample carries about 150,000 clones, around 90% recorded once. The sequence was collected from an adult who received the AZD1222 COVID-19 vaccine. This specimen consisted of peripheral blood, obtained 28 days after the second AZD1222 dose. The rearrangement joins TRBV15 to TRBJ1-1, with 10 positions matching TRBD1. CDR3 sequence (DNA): TGTGCCACAAATGATGGACAGGGGGATGTCTATGAGGCTTTCTTT. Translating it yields CATNDGQGDVYEAFF.